This T cell receptor beta chain was sequenced in a study of blood T cell repertoires in COVID-19. Study-level information: COVID-19 samples collected from the United States, Italy and Spain covered acute and convalescent phases. The analysed material was cDNA or gDNA that came from T cells, B-cell-depleted T cells, or PBMCs.

Under the authors' procedure: It was from reference gene primer amplification that nucleated cell counts were estimated. Sequencing was performed with immunoSEQ multiplex PCR; in TCRdb, only in-frame clones are kept and a portion is missing. The V and J calls and the clone size are those of that table, but D and trimming were determined from the DNA. The sample contains a few hundred thousand clones, around 84% of which appear only once. The CDR3 loop spans 13 amino acids. V lost 4 bases, J lost 6 bases, and 9 bases lay in between. Germline V gene sequence: CDR1 WNHNN, CDR2 SYGVQD (reference sequence).

The chain links TRBV10-1 to TRBJ2-2; D perhaps matches TRBD1 (5 bases). Sequenced: peripheral blood. This receptor was identified in a human donor with acute or convalescent COVID-19. The donor label of this sample is uncertain. The CDR3 nucleotides are TGCGCCAGCAGTGTTCAGGGCGCCGGGGAGCTGTTTTTT. As protein: CASSVQGAGELFF.